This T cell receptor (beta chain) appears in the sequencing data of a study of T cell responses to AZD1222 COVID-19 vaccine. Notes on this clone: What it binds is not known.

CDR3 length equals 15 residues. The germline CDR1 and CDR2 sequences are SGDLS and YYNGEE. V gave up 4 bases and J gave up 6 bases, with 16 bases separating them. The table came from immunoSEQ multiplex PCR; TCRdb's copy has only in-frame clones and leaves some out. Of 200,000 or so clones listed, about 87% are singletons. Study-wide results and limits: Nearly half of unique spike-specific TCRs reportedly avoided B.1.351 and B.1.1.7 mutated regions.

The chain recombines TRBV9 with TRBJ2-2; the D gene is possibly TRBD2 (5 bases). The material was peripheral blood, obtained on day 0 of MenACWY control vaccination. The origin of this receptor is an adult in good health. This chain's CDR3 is CASSSPGVTAGELFF. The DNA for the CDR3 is TGTGCCAGCAGCTCGCCCGGGGTCACGGCCGGGGAGCTGTTTTTT.